A single sample gave rise to the 10 T cell receptor beta chains below, sequenced in a study of shared T cell receptors in the human thymus. The assay was immunoSEQ multiplex PCR, and TCRdb's table has in-frame clones only and misses some. The table has hundreds of thousands of clones, 70% to 90% seen once; the top ten hold about 0.0094%. This sample also belongs to another study, concerning human thymus T cells.

Sequencing used thymocytes. The receptors here all came from a boy under two years old with a congenital heart defect.

The chain joins TRBV1 to TRBJ2-5; the table's TRBD2 call for D was not verified on the DNA. TRBV1 is tagged as a pseudogene. This CDR3 spans 22 amino acids. CDR3 residues: CTSSQDWVLRTSGRALQGTQYF. The CDR3 nucleotides read TGCACCAGCAGCCAAGATTGGGTTTTAAGGACTAGCGGGAGAGCTCTGCAGGGGACCCAGTACTTC.

In DNA, the CDR3 is TGCGCCAGCACCCTCAGGGACGAGCAGTACTTC. Amino acid sequence: CASTLRDEQYF. The V call is TRBV5-1, the J call TRBJ2-7; a possible D gene is TRBD1 (5 bases). Between the trimmed V and J ends, which lost 6 bases and 5 bases, there was a span of 9 bases. Germline lookup yields CDR1 SGHRS and CDR2 YFSETQ. This CDR3 spans 11 amino acids.

The chain couples TRBV11-1 to TRBJ2-3; 7 nucleotides agree with TRBD2. The germline CDR1 and CDR2 sequences are SGHAT and FQDESV (reference sequence). There are 15 residues in the CDR3. The V segment lost 8 bases and the J segment 0 bases; nucleotides outside the gene matches: 8. CDR3 in DNA: TGTGCCAGCCGCGCGGGGGATTACAGCACAGATACGCAGTATTTT. Amino acids: CASRAGDYSTDTQYF.

The J gene is TRBJ1-6, the V gene TRBV28, with 9 bases identical to TRBD1. This CDR3 contains 17 residues. Per the germline V gene, CDR1 is MDHEN and CDR2 is SYDVKM. The junction had 13 bases not matched to a gene; V was cut back by 6 bases and J by 7 bases. CDR3 in DNA: TGTGCCAGCAGAAGACAGGGGGGACCTCCTGAGAATTCACCCCTCCACTTT. Protein: CASRRQGGPPENSPLHF.

The V and J genes are TRBV13 and TRBJ1-1; 7 nucleotides match TRBD1. Germline trimming cut 0 bases from V and 1 base from J; bases unmatched to any gene: 5. The CDR3 runs to 16 residues. CDR1 PRHDT and CDR2 FYEKMQ come from the germline V gene (reference sequence). The CDR3 nucleotides read TGTGCCAGCAGCTTAGGCCCGGCAGGGGGGAACACTGAAGCTTTCTTT. It translates to CASSLGPAGGNTEAFF.

The chain links TRBV13 to TRBJ1-6; maybe TRBD1 (5 bases). The CDR3 totals 12 residues. Trimming stripped 3 bases from V and 14 bases from J, with 11 bases between. Germline V gene sequence: CDR1 PRHDT, CDR2 FYEKMQ (reference sequence). CDR3 DNA sequence: TGTGCCAGCAGCTTCCAGGGAATCACCCTCCACTTT. This translates into CASSFQGITLHF.

The chain joins TRBV4-2 to TRBJ2-1, with a possible D match to TRBD2 (6 bases). CDR1 LGHNA and CDR2 YNFKEQ come from the germline V gene. The CDR3 consists of 14 residues. V lost 3 bases, J lost 3 bases, and 9 bases lay in between. The CDR3 DNA sequence: TGTGCCAGCAGCCAGGGGGACTTCTACAATGAGCAGTTCTTC. This translates into CASSQGDFYNEQFF.

The chain links TRBV19 to TRBJ1-1, with D tentatively TRBD1 (6 bases). CDR1 is LNHDA, CDR2 SQIVND, per germline (reference sequence). Trimming left V 5 bases short and J 0 bases short, with 13 bases between. This CDR3 contains 15 residues. The CDR3 protein is CASSPRGRVNTEAFF. The DNA for the CDR3 is TGTGCCAGTAGTCCAAGGGGGAGGGTGAACACTGAAGCTTTCTTT. The full variable domain, its missing parts supplied by reference TRBV19 and TRBJ1-1, is DGGITQSPKYLFRKEGQNVTLSCEQNLNHDAMYWYRQDPGQGLRLIYYSQIVNDFQKGDIAEGYSVSREKKESFPLTVTSAQKNPTAFYLCASSPRGRVNTEAFFGQGTRLTVV.

There are a few counts of this clone. This rearrangement joins TRBV23-1 to TRBJ1-5; no clear D gene. TRBV23-1 is filed as an ORF, its function uncertain. Trimming cost V 9 bases and J 5 bases, with 17 bases left between them. The CDR3 totals 14 residues. As DNA, the CDR3 is TGCGCCAGACGGTTCGACAACTTCCATCAGCCCCAGCATTTT. It codes for CARRFDNFHQPQHF.

This chain connects TRBV11-2 to TRBJ1-5, with no clear D. CDR1 is SGHAT, CDR2 FQNNGV, per germline. With 9 bases removed from V and 2 bases from J, the gap between germline ends came to 20 bases. There are 16 residues in the CDR3. Here the CDR3 DNA reads TGTGCCAGAAATTCGGGAGATCTAGCAGGCAATCAGCCCCAGCATTTT. It encodes CARNSGDLAGNQPQHF.